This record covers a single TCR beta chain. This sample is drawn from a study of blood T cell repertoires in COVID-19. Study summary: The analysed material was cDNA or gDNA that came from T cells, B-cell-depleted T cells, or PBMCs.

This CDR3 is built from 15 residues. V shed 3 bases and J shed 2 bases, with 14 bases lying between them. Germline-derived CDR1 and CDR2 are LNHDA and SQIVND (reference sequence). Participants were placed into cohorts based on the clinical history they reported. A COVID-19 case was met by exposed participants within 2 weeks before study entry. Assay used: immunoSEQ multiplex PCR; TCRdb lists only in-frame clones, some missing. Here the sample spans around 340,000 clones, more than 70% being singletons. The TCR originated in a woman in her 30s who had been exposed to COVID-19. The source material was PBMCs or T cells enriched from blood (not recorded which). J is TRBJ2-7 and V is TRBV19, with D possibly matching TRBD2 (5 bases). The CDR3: CASSISRGKTYEQYF. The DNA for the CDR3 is TGTGCCAGTAGTATTTCCCGGGGTAAAACCTACGAGCAGTACTTC.